This note documents a single TCR beta chain sequence. The antigen remains undetermined. This specimen comes from a study of OX40 agonist ivuxolimab in advanced cancers. About the study: Hepatocellular carcinoma, melanoma, renal cell or head and neck cancer affected the dose-escalation patients. Study outcomes and limitations: Averaged across samples, CD8+ T cells carried more expanded clones than CD4+ did.

Profiled with immunoSEQ multiplex PCR; TCRdb holds only in-frame clones, not every one. The sample gives approximately 57,000 clones, 80% to 90% of which show up once; about 3.3% is in the top ten. V was trimmed by 1 base and J by 3 bases, leaving 9 bases between them. From germline, CDR1 is KGHSH and CDR2 LQKENI. This CDR3 is built from 14 residues. The sample consisted of CD4+ or CD8+ T cells sorted from blood, taken in a trial of the OX40 agonist ivuxolimab. V gene TRBV18 combines with J gene TRBJ1-2; perhaps TRBD1 as D (5 bases). This TCR came from an adult with an advanced solid tumor such as melanoma, head and neck, liver or kidney cancer. CDR3 in DNA: TGTGCCAGCTCACCACAGGGGCGTGACTATGGCTACACCTTC. It codes for CASSPQGRDYGYTF.